A selection of T cell receptor beta chains follows, all from one sample in a study of beta chain features in type 1 diabetes. Using immunoSEQ multiplex PCR, the repertoire was profiled, and TCRdb retains in-frame clones only, with some absent. The sample gives tens of thousands of clones, approximately 47% of which show up once; 0.65% to 0.85% is in the top ten. Sequenced material: central memory CD4+ T cells from blood. These receptors were collected from a man aged 25-40 years with type 1 diabetes. CDR3s include the opening cysteine and the closing phenylalanine or tryptophan. A D gene is named only where the DNA matches it firmly. Only some rows state a clone size, as once, few, many or a class for expanded clones.

TRBD2,NA,TRBJ2-2,TRBV18,TGTGCCAGCTCACCCCGGACTAGCGGGGGCGGAAACACCGGGGAGCTGTTTTTT,CASSPRTSGGGNTGELFF
TRBD1,NA,TRBJ1-4,TRBV5-1,TGCGCCAGCAGCTCGGGAGACAGGGCCCATGAAAAACTGTTTTTT,CASSSGDRAHEKLFF
TRBD2,few,TRBJ2-1,TRBV25-1,TGTGCCAGCAGTGGGAAGCGGGGGGGCTTGGATGAGCAGTTCTTC,CASSGKRGGLDEQFF
TRBD2,NA,TRBJ2-5,TRBV10-2,TGCGCCAGTGGGGCTAGCGGGGGGGGCACGGAGACCCAGTACTTC,CASGASGGGTETQYF
TRBD1,NA,TRBJ1-2,TRBV5-1,TGCGCCAGCAGCTCCGGGGGACAGGGAAACTATGGCTACACCTTC,CASSSGGQGNYGYTF
TRBD2,NA,TRBJ2-1,TRBV4-1,TGCGCCAGCAGCCCCTACCGGACTAGCGGGGGGGTATCTCCAAGCTCCTACAATGAGCAGTTCTTC,CASSPYRTSGGVSPSSYNEQFF
TRBD2,few,TRBJ2-5,TRBV5-1,TGCGCCAGCAGCTTGGGACTAGCGGGTCTACAAGAGACCCAGTACTTC,CASSLGLAGLQETQYF
TRBD2,NA,TRBJ2-1,TRBV5-1,TGCGCCAGCAGCACTAGCGGGGGGGCCGCTTCCTACAATGAGCAGTTCTTC,CASSTSGGAASYNEQFF
TRBD2,NA,TRBJ2-7,TRBV7-2,TGTGCCAGCAGCTTCAACCAAGCGGGAGAGCAGTACTTC,CASSFNQAGEQYF
TRBD1,NA,TRBJ1-2,TRBV5-1,TGCGCCAGCAGCGCCGGACAGGCCCTTATGGGTAGCTACACCTTC,CASSAGQALMGSYTF
NA,few,TRBJ2-1,TRBV5-1,TGCGCCAGCCGTGAGGTTGTCACATCCGACAATGAGCAGTTCTTC,CASREVVTSDNEQFF